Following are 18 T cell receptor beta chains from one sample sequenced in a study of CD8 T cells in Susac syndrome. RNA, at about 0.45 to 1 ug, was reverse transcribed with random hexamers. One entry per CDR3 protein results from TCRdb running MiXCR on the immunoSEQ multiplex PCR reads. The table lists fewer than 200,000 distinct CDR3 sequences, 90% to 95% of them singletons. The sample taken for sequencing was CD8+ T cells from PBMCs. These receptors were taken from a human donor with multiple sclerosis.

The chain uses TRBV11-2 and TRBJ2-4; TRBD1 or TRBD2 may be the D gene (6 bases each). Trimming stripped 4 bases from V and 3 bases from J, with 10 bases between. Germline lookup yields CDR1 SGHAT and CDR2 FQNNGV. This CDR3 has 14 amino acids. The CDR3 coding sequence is TGTGCCAGCAGCTATAGGGGGGACAAAAACATTCAGTACTTC. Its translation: CASSYRGDKNIQYF.

In DNA form, the CDR3 reads TGCAGTGCTAGAGGGGGCAACTACGAGCAGTACTTC. As protein: CSARGGNYEQYF. The chain couples TRBV20-1 to TRBJ2-7; D is perhaps TRBD1 (5 bases). The length of the CDR3 is 12 residues. Trimming stripped 1 base from V and 3 bases from J, with 7 bases between. CDR1 DFQATT and CDR2 SNEGSKA come from the germline V gene (reference sequence).

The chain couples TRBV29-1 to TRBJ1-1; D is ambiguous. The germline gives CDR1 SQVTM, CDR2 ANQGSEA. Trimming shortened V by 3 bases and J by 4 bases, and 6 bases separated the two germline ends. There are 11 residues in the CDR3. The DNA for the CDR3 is TGCAGCGTTGATGGCCCCACTGAAGCTTTCTTT. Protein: CSVDGPTEAFF.

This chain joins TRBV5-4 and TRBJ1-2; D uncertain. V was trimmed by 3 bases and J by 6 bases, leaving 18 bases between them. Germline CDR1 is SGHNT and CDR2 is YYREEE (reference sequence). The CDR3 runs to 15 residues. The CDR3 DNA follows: TGTGCCAGCAGCTCTGGCGAGGGCGGGGTCCATGGCTACACCTTC. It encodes CASSSGEGGVHGYTF. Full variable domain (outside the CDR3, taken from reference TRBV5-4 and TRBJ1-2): ETGVTQSPTHLIKTRGQQVTLRCSSQSGHNTVSWYQQALGQGPQFIFQYYREEENGRGNFPPRFSGLQFPNYSSELNVNALELDDSALYLCASSSGEGGVHGYTFGSGTRLTVV.

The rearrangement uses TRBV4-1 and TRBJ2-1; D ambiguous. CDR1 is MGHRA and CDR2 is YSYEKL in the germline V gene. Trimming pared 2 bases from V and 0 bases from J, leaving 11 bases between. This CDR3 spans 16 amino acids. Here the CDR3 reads CASSQWRRSSYNEQFF. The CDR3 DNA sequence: TGCGCCAGCAGCCAATGGCGACGGAGCTCCTACAATGAGCAGTTCTTC.

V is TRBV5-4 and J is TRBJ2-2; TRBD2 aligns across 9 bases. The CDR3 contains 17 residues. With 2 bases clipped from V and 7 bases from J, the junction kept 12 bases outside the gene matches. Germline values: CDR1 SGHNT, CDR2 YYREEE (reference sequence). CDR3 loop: CASSLEPGLAYGGELFF. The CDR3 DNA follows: TGTGCCAGCAGCTTAGAACCGGGACTAGCTTACGGCGGGGAGCTGTTTTTT.

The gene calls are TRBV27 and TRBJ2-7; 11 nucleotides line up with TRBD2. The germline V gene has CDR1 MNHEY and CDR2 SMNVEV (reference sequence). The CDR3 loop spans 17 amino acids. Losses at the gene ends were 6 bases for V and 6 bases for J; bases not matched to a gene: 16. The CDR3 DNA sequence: TGTGCCAGCAGACCCACAACTACTAGCGGGAGCCCGACCGAGCAGTACTTC. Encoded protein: CASRPTTTSGSPTEQYF.

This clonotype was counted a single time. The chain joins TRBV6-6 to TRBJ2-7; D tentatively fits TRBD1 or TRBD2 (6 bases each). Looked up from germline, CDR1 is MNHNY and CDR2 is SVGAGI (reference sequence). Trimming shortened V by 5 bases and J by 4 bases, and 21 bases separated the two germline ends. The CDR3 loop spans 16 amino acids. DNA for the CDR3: TGTGCCAGCAGTGACGGGGGCACTCAGCGTCCATACGAGCAGTACTTC. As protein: CASSDGGTQRPYEQYF.

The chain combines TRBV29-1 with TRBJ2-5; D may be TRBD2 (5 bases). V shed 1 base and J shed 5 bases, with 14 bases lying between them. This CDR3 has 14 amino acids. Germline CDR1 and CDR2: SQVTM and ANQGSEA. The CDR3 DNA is TGCAGCGTTGAAGGGGTGGGAGCGGAGGAGACCCAGTACTTC. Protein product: CSVEGVGAEETQYF.

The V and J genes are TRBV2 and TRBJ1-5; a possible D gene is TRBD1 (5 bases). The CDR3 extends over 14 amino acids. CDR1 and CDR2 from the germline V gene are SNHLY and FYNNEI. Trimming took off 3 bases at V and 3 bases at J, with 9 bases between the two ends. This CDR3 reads CASSDGHYNQPQHF. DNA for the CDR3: TGTGCCAGCAGTGATGGACACTACAATCAGCCCCAGCATTTT.

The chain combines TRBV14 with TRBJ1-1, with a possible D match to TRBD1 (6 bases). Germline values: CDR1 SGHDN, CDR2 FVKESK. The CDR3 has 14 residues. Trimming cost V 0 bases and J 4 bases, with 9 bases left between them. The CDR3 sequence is CASSQEIRGTEAFF. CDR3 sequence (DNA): TGTGCCAGCAGCCAAGAGATCAGGGGCACTGAAGCTTTCTTT.

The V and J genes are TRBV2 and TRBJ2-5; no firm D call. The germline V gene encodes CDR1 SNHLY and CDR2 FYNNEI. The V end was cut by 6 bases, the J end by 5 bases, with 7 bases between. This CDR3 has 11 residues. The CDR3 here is CASRRMETQYF. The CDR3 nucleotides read TGTGCCAGCAGGCGGATGGAGACCCAGTACTTC. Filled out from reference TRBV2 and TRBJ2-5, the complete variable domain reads EPEVTQTPSHQVTQMGQEVILRCVPISNHLYFYWYRQILGQKVEFLVSFYNNEISEKSEIFDDQFSVERPDGSNFTLKIRSTKLEDSAMYFCASRRMETQYFGPGTRLLVL.

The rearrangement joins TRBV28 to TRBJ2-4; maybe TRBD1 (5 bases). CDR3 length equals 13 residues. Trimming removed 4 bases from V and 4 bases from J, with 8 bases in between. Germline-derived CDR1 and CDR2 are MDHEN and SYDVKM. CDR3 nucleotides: TGTGCCAGCAGTTATGGACATAAAAACATTCAGTACTTC. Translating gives CASSYGHKNIQYF.

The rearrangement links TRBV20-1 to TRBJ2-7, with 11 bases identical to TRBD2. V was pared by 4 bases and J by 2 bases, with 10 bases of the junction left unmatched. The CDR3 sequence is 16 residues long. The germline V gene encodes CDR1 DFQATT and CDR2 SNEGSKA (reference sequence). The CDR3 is CSAMGSGTSGTYEQYF. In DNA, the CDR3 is TGCAGTGCTATGGGATCCGGGACTAGCGGAACCTACGAGCAGTACTTC.

The CDR3 protein is CASSQQGGSMNTEAFF. The CDR3 DNA reads TGCGCCAGCAGCCAGCAGGGCGGGAGTATGAACACTGAAGCTTTCTTT. The V call is TRBV4-1, the J call TRBJ1-1; a weak D match, TRBD1 (5 bases). This CDR3 region has 16 residues. V was cut by 3 bases and J by 0 bases, with 14 bases left in between. The germline CDR1 and CDR2 sequences are MGHRA and YSYEKL.

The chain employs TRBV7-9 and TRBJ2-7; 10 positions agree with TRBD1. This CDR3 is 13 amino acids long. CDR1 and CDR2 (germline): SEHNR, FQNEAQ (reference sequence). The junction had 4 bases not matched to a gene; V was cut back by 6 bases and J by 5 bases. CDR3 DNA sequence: TGTGCCAGCAGTGAGACAGGGGGCGACGAGCAGTACTTC. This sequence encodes CASSETGGDEQYF.

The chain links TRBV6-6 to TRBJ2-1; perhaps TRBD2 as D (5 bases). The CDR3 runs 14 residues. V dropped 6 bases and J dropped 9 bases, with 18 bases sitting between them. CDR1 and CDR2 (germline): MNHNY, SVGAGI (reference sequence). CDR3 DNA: TGTGCCAGCAGCCGACTGGCGTTTGGGAGTGAGCAGTTCTTC. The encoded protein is CASSRLAFGSEQFF.

CDR3 bases: TGTGCCAGCAGTGAAAGTGTCAGGGGGCGCGCCTACGAGCAGTACTTC. This codes for CASSESVRGRAYEQYF. The J gene is TRBJ2-7, the V gene TRBV2, with TRBD1 matching 8 bases. V dropped 2 bases and J dropped 2; count of bases not matched to a gene: 8. Germline V gene data show CDR1 as SNHLY and CDR2 as FYNNEI. The CDR3 covers 16 residues.